This T cell receptor beta chain was recorded in a study of shared clonotypes between healthy human individuals. Whole-study findings and limits: In this cohort, only blood was sampled, and tissue repertoires likely differ. Generation probability values for non-shared clonotypes were lower than those for clonotypes shared by all four donors.

The donors, healthy adults who were HIV-negative, had experienced no recent acute infections or vaccinations. CDR3 length: 13 amino acids. Germline values: CDR1 LNHNV, CDR2 YYDKDF (reference sequence). Trimming took off 4 bases at V and 5 bases at J, with 12 bases between the two ends. Points on this clone: Its antigen remains unidentified.

The table came from immunoSEQ multiplex PCR; TCRdb's copy has only in-frame clones and leaves some out. The sample has 2 million to 2.5 million clones; about 92% are singletons. V and J are TRBV15 and TRBJ2-7; a possible D gene is TRBD1 (6 bases). The sequence came from a man aged 18 to 30 in good health. Some clones in this sample may be carry-over from other donors' samples. The specimen sequenced was naive CD4+ T cells from PBMCs. Stated subset: CD45RA+ positively selected. The CDR3 region has the DNA TGTGCCACCAGCACAAGAACAGGGAACGAGCAGTACTTC. Protein: CATSTRTGNEQYF.